The clone carrying this T cell receptor beta chain was counted many times. Its antigen remains unknown. This sample was taken from a study of CD8 T cells in ankylosing spondylitis. Study-wide results and limits: Clones linked to disease were reported to show significant enrichment in matched ankylosing spondylitis synovial fluid. It appeared that ankylosing spondylitis blood was characterized by a TCR beta motif of several highly homologous variants.

A single record per CDR3 protein comes from TCRdb applying MiXCR to the 5' RACE reads. Of fewer than 550,000 distinct CDR3 sequences in the sample, 5.3% were seen once. CDR3 length equals 14 residues. The germline gives CDR1 SGHRS, CDR2 YFSETQ. V was clipped by 0 bases and J by 0 bases, with 6 bases between them. The sequenced material came from blood, either unsorted or a sorted T cell fraction (not recorded which). V is TRBV5-1 and J is TRBJ1-2; D gene uncertain. The TCR was taken from a male donor with ankylosing spondylitis. The CDR3 loop reads CASSLVLANYGYTF. The CDR3 coding sequence is TGCGCCAGCAGCTTGGTTCTCGCTAACTATGGCTACACCTTC.